Listed here are 3 T cell receptor beta chains from one sample, sequenced in a study of cytomegalovirus exposure and HLA in healthy donors. Profiling relied on immunoSEQ multiplex PCR, and the TCRdb table lists in-frame clones only, not all of them. The data contain 150,000 to 200,000 clones, roughly 86% of them seen just once; the ten biggest clones take up 4.2%. Sequencing was performed on PBMCs. These receptors came from a young man in good health and CMV-seropositive.

The rearrangement joins TRBV11-2 to TRBJ2-2, with D possibly being TRBD1 (5 bases). This CDR3 region has 17 residues. Germline V CDR1 and CDR2: SGHAT, FQNNGV. V lost 4 bases, J lost 0 bases, and 15 bases lay in between. The CDR3 sequence is CASSSSLGPANTGELFF. The DNA for the CDR3 is TGTGCCAGCAGCTCGAGTTTGGGGCCCGCGAACACCGGGGAGCTGTTTTTT.

The rearrangement links TRBV5-4 to TRBJ2-5; 10 bases line up with TRBD2. The CDR3 runs 15 residues. Germline lookup yields CDR1 SGHNT and CDR2 YYREEE (reference sequence). V dropped 4 bases and J dropped 4; count of bases not matched to a gene: 7. The CDR3 protein is CASSHQREGRETQYF. CDR3 coding DNA: TGTGCCAGCAGCCACCAGCGGGAGGGCCGAGAGACCCAGTACTTC. Looking up the rest from reference TRBV5-4 and TRBJ2-5 gives the full variable domain: ETGVTQSPTHLIKTRGQQVTLRCSSQSGHNTVSWYQQALGQGPQFIFQYYREEENGRGNFPPRFSGLQFPNYSSELNVNALELDDSALYLCASSHQREGRETQYFGPGTRLLVL.

The V call is TRBV11-2, the J call TRBJ2-7; TRBD2 matches at 8 bases. The CDR3 consists of 15 residues. The V segment lost 4 bases and the J segment 0 bases; nucleotides outside the gene matches: 5. Germline CDR1 SGHAT, CDR2 FQNNGV. CDR3 loop: CASSSVAGSSYEQYF. The CDR3, as DNA: TGTGCCAGCAGCTCAGTAGCGGGAAGCTCCTACGAGCAGTACTTC.